This is a list of T cell receptor beta chains from one sample in a study of cytomegalovirus exposure and HLA in healthy donors. Produced via immunoSEQ multiplex PCR; TCRdb's table is partial and in-frame only. The repertoire includes 120,000 or so clones, around 75% of them detected once, and roughly 3.5% sits in the top ten. Sample: PBMCs. The source is a woman aged 50 to 60 in good health and CMV-seronegative. The CDR3 runs from the conserved cysteine through the conserved F or W. D genes are given only for firm matches. Clone size is not always given. Where it is, it says once, few, many or a class for expanded clones.

>-|TRBD1|TRBJ1-5|TRBV7-8
CASSFWDREYSNQPQHF
TGTGCCAGCAGCTTTTGGGACAGGGAATATAGCAATCAGCCCCAGCATTTT
>-|-|TRBJ2-1|TRBV28
CASSESLVGALYNEQFF
TGTGCCAGCAGCGAGTCGCTGGTCGGAGCCCTCTACAATGAGCAGTTCTTC
>-|TRBD2|TRBJ2-3|TRBV7-8
CASSPPGLVPDTQYF
TGTGCCAGCAGCCCACCGGGACTAGTACCAGATACGCAGTATTTT
>-|-|TRBJ1-1|TRBV27
CASARAEMSGEAFF
TGTGCCAGCGCCAGGGCGGAGATGAGTGGTGAAGCTTTCTTT
>few|TRBD1|TRBJ1-2|TRBV7-8
CASSPGGERFHTF
TGTGCCAGCAGCCCAGGGGGCGAGAGGTTTCACACCTTC
>-|TRBD1|TRBJ2-2|TRBV11-2
CASRSGGRSNTGELFF
TGTGCCAGCAGGTCAGGGGGCCGGTCCAACACCGGGGAGCTGTTTTTT
>-|-|TRBJ2-3|TRBV7-3
CASSQPGTDTQYF
TGTGCCAGCAGCCAACCGGGGACAGATACGCAGTATTTT
>-|-|TRBJ2-3|TRBV19
CASSPLGGLRADTQYF
TGTGCCAGTAGCCCCCTGGGGGGGCTTAGGGCAGATACGCAGTATTTT
>-|TRBD2|TRBJ2-1|TRBV2
CASSASGSSYNEQFF
TGTGCCAGCAGTGCTAGCGGGAGCTCCTACAATGAGCAGTTCTTC
>-|TRBD2|TRBJ2-1|TRBV6-4
CASSERERDEQFF
TGTGCCAGCAGTGAGCGGGAGCGGGATGAGCAGTTCTTC
>-|TRBD1|TRBJ2-1|TRBV30
CAWTGQGYEQFF
TGTGCCTGGACCGGACAGGGCTATGAGCAGTTCTTC
>-|-|TRBJ1-5|TRBV7-2
CASSLRRGQPQHF
TGTGCCAGCAGCTTAAGGAGGGGCCAGCCCCAGCATTTT
>-|TRBD1|TRBJ1-3|TRBV29-1
CSAATGVSSGNTIYF
TGCAGCGCCGCGACAGGGGTGAGCTCTGGAAACACCATATATTTT
>once|TRBD2|TRBJ2-1|TRBV11-2
CASSAGLARNEQFF
TGTGCCAGCAGCGCCGGACTAGCTCGCAATGAGCAGTTCTTC
>-|-|TRBJ2-7|TRBV30
CAWSVGGFVGEQYF
TGTGCCTGGAGTGTCGGGGGTTTTGTGGGGGAGCAGTACTTC
>-|-|TRBJ1-2|TRBV5-1
CASSSTGSQYGYTF
TGCGCCAGCAGCAGTACAGGGAGCCAGTATGGCTACACCTTC
>once|-|TRBJ2-5|TRBV21-1
CARMGLAGETQYF
TGTGCCAGAATGGGACTAGCGGGAGAGACCCAGTACTTC
>-|-|TRBJ1-3|TRBV23-1
CASSPVLRGAGGNTIYF
-
>-|-|TRBJ2-7|TRBV19
CASSMAAGPSYEQYF
TGTGCCAGTAGTATGGCGGCGGGGCCCTCCTACGAGCAGTACTTC
>once|-|TRBJ2-7|TRBV7-8
CASSPERRSYEQYF
TGTGCCAGCAGCCCCGAGCGGAGGTCCTACGAGCAGTACTTC
>-|TRBD1|TRBJ1-2|TRBV2
CASHRTGWGYGYTF
TGTGCCAGCCACCGGACAGGGTGGGGCTATGGCTACACCTTC
>-|TRBD1|TRBJ1-5|TRBV6-5
CASSRDRDQPQHF
TGTGCCAGCAGCAGGGACAGGGATCAGCCCCAGCATTTT
>-|-|TRBJ1-1|TRBV19
CASSIRRENTEAFF
TGTGCCAGTAGTATCCGCAGGGAGAACACTGAAGCTTTCTTT
>-|-|TRBJ2-1|TRBV19
CASSQGRGPGDEQFF
TGTGCCAGTAGTCAAGGGCGGGGTCCTGGCGATGAGCAGTTCTTC
>-|TRBD2|TRBJ2-7|TRBV6-5
CASRSPLAGVYEQYF
TGTGCCAGCAGATCACCCTTAGCGGGAGTCTACGAGCAGTACTTC
>-|-|TRBJ2-1|TRBV7-6
CASSQMASYNEQFF
TGTGCCAGCAGCCAAATGGCCTCCTACAATGAGCAGTTCTTC
>-|-|TRBJ1-4|TRBV7-9
CASSLAQGGHEKLFF
TGTGCCAGCAGCTTAGCGCAAGGGGGACATGAAAAACTGTTTTTT
>-|-|TRBJ2-7|TRBV5-1
CASSQGSSYEQYF
TGCGCCAGCAGCCAGGGGAGCTCCTACGAGCAGTACTTC
>-|-|TRBJ2-2|TRBV7-7
CASSGVGGEGTGELFF
TGTGCCAGCAGCGGCGTCGGGGGAGAGGGCACCGGGGAGCTGTTTTTT
>-|TRBD2|TRBJ2-7|TRBV10-3
CAISGEGLGFEQYF
TGTGCCATCAGTGGGGAGGGGTTAGGGTTCGAGCAGTACTTC
>-|TRBD2|TRBJ2-7|TRBV5-4
CASSATLAGVYEQYF
TGTGCCAGCAGCGCCACCTTAGCGGGAGTCTACGAGCAGTACTTC
>once|TRBD1|TRBJ2-7|TRBV4-2
CASSQSRDRDYEQYF
TGTGCCAGCAGCCAAAGCCGGGACAGGGACTACGAGCAGTACTTC
>-|TRBD1|TRBJ2-7|TRBV10-3
CAISESSGTGLYEQYF
TGTGCCATCAGTGAGTCTTCAGGGACAGGGCTCTACGAGCAGTACTTC
>-|TRBD2|TRBJ2-2|TRBV27
CASRVLAGSPNAGELFF
TGTGCCAGCAGGGTACTAGCGGGTTCCCCAAACGCCGGGGAGCTGTTTTTT
>-|-|TRBJ2-1|TRBV7-8
CASSFGGIPYNEQFF
TGTGCCAGCAGCTTCGGCGGGATCCCCTACAATGAGCAGTTCTTC
>-|-|TRBJ1-5|TRBV5-6
CASSLMAGPNYQPQHF
TGTGCCAGCAGCTTGATGGCTGGGCCAAATTATCAGCCCCAGCATTTT
>-|TRBD2|TRBJ2-2|TRBV29-1
CSGGLAGGGTGELFF
TGCAGCGGGGGACTTGCGGGAGGTGGTACCGGGGAGCTGTTTTTT
>few|-|TRBJ2-7|TRBV27
CASSNRVSSYEQYF
TGTGCCAGCAGCAACAGGGTGAGCTCCTACGAGCAGTACTTC
>few|TRBD1|TRBJ2-1|TRBV19
CASLGQGFLFF
TGTGCCAGTTTGGGACAGGGTTTTTTGTTCTTC
>few|-|TRBJ2-1|TRBV15
CATSRDRSGEDDEQFF
TGTGCCACCAGCAGAGATAGATCGGGGGAGGACGATGAGCAGTTCTTC
>-|-|TRBJ2-7|TRBV18
CASSPPERSVEQYF
TGTGCCAGCTCACCACCTGAGCGGTCGGTCGAGCAGTACTTC
>-|-|TRBJ1-2|TRBV7-2
CASSPEQGLGYTF
TGTGCCAGCAGCCCAGAACAGGGTCTAGGCTACACCTTC
>-|-|TRBJ2-7|TRBV5-1
CASSLSYGMGSSYEQYF
TGCGCCAGCAGCTTGTCATACGGAATGGGGAGCTCCTACGAGCAGTACTTC